Sequencing of this TCR beta chain was carried out in a study of blood T cell repertoires in COVID-19. Study background: COVID-19 samples from acute and convalescent phases originated in the United States, Italy and Spain. PBMCs, B-cell-depleted T cells, or T cells provided the cDNA or gDNA that made up the material.

How the authors handled the data: Estimation of nucleated cell counts relied on the amplification of reference gene primers. Assay: immunoSEQ multiplex PCR; the TCRdb copy retains only in-frame clones and omits some. V and J calls and clone size are those listed in that table; D and trimming were worked out from the DNA. The sample includes around 110,000 clones, 90% of them seen just once. In this sample, this clone turned up a few times. The sequence was collected from a human donor with active COVID-19. The donor label of this sample is uncertain. The sequencing input was peripheral blood.

CDR3 loop: CASSSGDGGSTEAFF. The CDR3 DNA is TGCGCCAGCAGCTCCGGGGACGGGGGGTCCACTGAAGCTTTCTTT. The gene calls are TRBV5-1 and TRBJ1-1; a weak D match, TRBD1 (5 bases). The V end lost 3 bases, the J end lost 4 bases, and 16 bases lay between the germline ends. The CDR3 runs to 15 residues. In germline, CDR1 is SGHRS, CDR2 YFSETQ.